The 6 T cell receptor beta chains reported below all come from one sample, sequenced in a study of a mutant IDH1 vaccine in newly diagnosed glioma (dated by TCRdb to the early 2020s). In the paper's terms, the time point label means: week 23, last vaccination. A 20-mer mutant IDH1 peptide at 300 micrograms in Montanide made up each vaccine dose, which was injected subcutaneously together with topical imiquimod. The receptor library was made with the immunoSEQ multiplex PCR assay. The table comes from immuneACCESS by way of TCRdb, which keeps in-frame sequences with V and J called. Part of the clones is missing from these tables; in studies checked, under half for an unresolved V gene and the rest for unknown reasons. The sample data list over 35,000 clones, and approximately 84% of these were observed just once. 2.4% of the sample is in the top ten clones. For these TCRs, the target antigens are not known.

Source: PBMCs, taken from a glioma patient whose treatment included an IDH1 peptide vaccine. The origin of the receptors is a woman aged 18-29 years with glioma. Some clones in this sample may be carry-over from other donors' samples.

The chain uses TRBV6-1 and TRBJ2-7, with D hard to call. Trimming left V 8 bases short and J 5 bases short, with 22 bases between. There are 15 residues in the CDR3. Germline assignment: CDR1 MNHNS and CDR2 SASEGT. This CDR3 is CASQPRPPFSHEQYF. CDR3 DNA: TGTGCCAGCCAGCCGAGACCGCCGTTTTCCCACGAGCAGTACTTC.

The V and J genes are TRBV9 and TRBJ2-2; 8 nucleotides agree with TRBD1. The CDR3 totals 14 residues. CDR1 and CDR2 (germline): SGDLS, YYNGEE. Trimming at V came to 7 bases and at J to 4 bases, leaving 6 bases not matched to a gene. The CDR3, as DNA: TGTGCCAGCGGGACAGGAGGTGGCACCGGGGAGCTGTTTTTT. Protein: CASGTGGGTGELFF.

In nucleotides, the CDR3 is TGTGCCAGCAGCTTTCAAGTCCCAGATACGCAGTATTTT. Translating gives CASSFQVPDTQYF. This chain joins TRBV5-4 and TRBJ2-3; no definite D call. The CDR3 consists of 13 residues. CDR1 and CDR2 from the germline V gene are SGHNT and YYREEE (reference sequence). Trimming stripped 2 bases from V and 4 bases from J, with 8 bases between.

The J gene is TRBJ2-1, the V gene TRBV9, with D perhaps given as TRBD1 or TRBD2 (6 bases each). This CDR3 is 13 amino acids long. The ends were cut back, 5 bases at V and 8 bases at J, with 14 bases in the middle. In germline, CDR1 is SGDLS, CDR2 YYNGEE. For the CDR3, the DNA is TGTGCCAGCAGTGGACTACAGGGCTATGAGCAGTTCTTC. This sequence encodes CASSGLQGYEQFF.

CDR3 in DNA: TGTGCCAGCAGCTTCAGCGTCGGACAAGAGCAGTACTTC. Encoded protein: CASSFSVGQEQYF. The chain links TRBV7-9 to TRBJ2-7; D is possibly TRBD1 (5 bases). Germline CDR1 SEHNR, CDR2 FQNEAQ (reference sequence). This CDR3 spans 13 amino acids. Between the trimmed V and J ends, which lost 3 bases and 7 bases, there was a span of 13 bases.

V is TRBV5-1 and J is TRBJ1-1, with a possible D match to TRBD1 (6 bases). Germline V lookup: CDR1 SGHRS, CDR2 YFSETQ. Trimming removed 4 bases at V and 5 bases at J, with 15 bases between. CDR3 size: 14 residues. The chain's CDR3 is CASSITGQATEAFF. Written as DNA, the CDR3 is TGCGCCAGCAGCATCACAGGGCAGGCGACTGAAGCTTTCTTT.